This TCR beta chain was obtained from a study of T-cell reconstitution after alpha-beta-depleted transplantation in children. This CDR3 comprises 17 residues. Germline V gene data show CDR1 as SGHTA and CDR2 as FQGNSA. With 2 bases clipped from V and 4 bases from J, the junction kept 10 bases outside the gene matches. Library preparation (for TCRbeta) was performed with unique molecular identifiers. TCRdb used MiXCR to reprocess the PCR reads, holding one entry per CDR3 protein. This sample has 490,000 or so distinct CDR3 sequences; around 13% occur once, and the top ten carry about 6%. The rearrangement joins TRBV7-2 to TRBJ2-1; 8 bases align to TRBD2. The TCR comes from a human donor who donated a stem cell graft to a child with combined immunodeficiency. The sequencing here drew on PBMCs from the stem cell graft donor, taken from the stem cell graft. CDR3 loop: CASSLRGGHSHYNEQFF. In DNA form, the CDR3 reads TGTGCCAGCAGCTTACGGGGGGGACACAGTCATTACAATGAGCAGTTCTTC.